The 17 T cell receptor beta chains below all came from one sample that was sequenced in a study of blood T cell repertoires in COVID-19. The protocol was immunoSEQ multiplex PCR, while the TCRdb copy is restricted to in-frame clones and leaves out a portion. The data show about 370,000 clones, with 89% seen just once and approximately 3% held by the top ten. The material sequenced was peripheral blood. Receptors were obtained from a woman under 40 with COVID-19, enrolled during active disease.

The rearrangement uses TRBV19 and TRBJ2-5, with 12 nucleotides matching TRBD1. The V segment lost 4 bases and the J segment 5 bases; nucleotides outside the gene matches: 5. Germline V gives CDR1 LNHDA, CDR2 SQIVND (reference sequence). CDR3 size: 15 residues. The CDR3 sequence: CASSRSGQGAETQYF. In nucleotides, the CDR3 is TGTGCCAGTAGTAGGTCGGGACAGGGGGCGGAGACCCAGTACTTC.

J is TRBJ2-2 and V is TRBV6-5; D unresolved. CDR1 is MNHEY, CDR2 SVGAGI, per germline. The CDR3 has 14 amino acids. Trimming left V 0 bases short and J 3 bases short, with 5 bases between. The CDR3 loop reads CASSYSRYTGELFF. CDR3 DNA sequence: TGTGCCAGCAGTTACTCGCGGTACACCGGGGAGCTGTTTTTT.

The chain couples TRBV28 to TRBJ1-5; 9 nucleotides align to TRBD1. The CDR3 loop spans 15 amino acids. Germline CDR1 reads MDHEN; CDR2 reads SYDVKM. The J segment lost 5 bases and the V segment lost 5 bases, leaving 7 bases of the junction unmatched. The CDR3: CASSRDRELHQPQHF. In DNA form, the CDR3 reads TGTGCCAGCAGTCGGGACAGGGAGTTGCATCAGCCCCAGCATTTT. Combining the CDR3 with reference TRBV28 and TRBJ1-5 gives the whole variable domain DVKVTQSSRYLVKRTGEKVFLECVQDMDHENMFWYRQDPGLGLRLIYFSYDVKMKEKGDIPEGYSVSREKKERFSLILESASTNQTSMYLCASSRDRELHQPQHFGDGTRLSIL.

J is TRBJ1-2 and V is TRBV7-2; TRBD1 aligns across 7 bases. After removal of 7 bases from V and 8 bases from J, the junction contained 10 bases not matched to a gene. The CDR3 consists of 13 residues. Germline CDR1 and CDR2: SGHTA and FQGNSA. CDR3: CASTGTVPRGYTF. The DNA for the CDR3 is TGTGCCAGCACCGGGACAGTGCCTCGGGGCTACACCTTC. Supplemented by reference TRBV7-2 and TRBJ1-2, the full variable domain reads GAGVSQSPSNKVTEKGKDVELRCDPISGHTALYWYRQSLGQGLEFLIYFQGNSAPDKSGLPSDRFSAERTGGSVSTLTIQRTQQEDSAVYLCASTGTVPRGYTFGSGTRLTVV.

This clone is a singleton in its sample. This chain connects TRBV5-4 to TRBJ2-1, with a tentative D call TRBD1 (6 bases). CDR3 length: 15 residues. Trimming pared 2 bases from V and 7 bases from J, leaving 16 bases between. Germline V gene sequence: CDR1 SGHNT, CDR2 YYREEE (reference sequence). The chain's CDR3 is CASSFVAGAENEQFF. The CDR3 DNA is TGTGCCAGCAGCTTCGTAGCAGGGGCTGAAAATGAGCAGTTCTTC. The variable domain in full, with the rest retrieved from reference TRBV5-4 and TRBJ2-1, is ETGVTQSPTHLIKTRGQQVTLRCSSQSGHNTVSWYQQALGQGPQFIFQYYREEENGRGNFPPRFSGLQFPNYSSELNVNALELDDSALYLCASSFVAGAENEQFFGPGTRLTVL.

The chain has TRBV13 and TRBJ2-7; 8 bases are shared with TRBD1. Germline CDR1 is PRHDT and CDR2 is FYEKMQ (reference sequence). V lost 5 bases and J lost 3; bases outside the gene matches: 3. The CDR3 is made up of 13 amino acids. In DNA form, the CDR3 reads TGTGCCAGCAGCCGGACAGGGAGCTACGAGCAGTACTTC. Translating it yields CASSRTGSYEQYF.

The chain links TRBV12-3 or TRBV12-4 to TRBJ2-7; no clear D. V was trimmed by 3 bases and J by 5 bases, leaving 11 bases between them. The CDR3 runs 13 residues. The CDR3 sequence is CASSLPGTNEQYF. The CDR3 bases are TGTGCCAGCAGTTTGCCAGGAACGAACGAGCAGTACTTC.

This chain links TRBV4-1 with TRBJ2-1; TRBD1 agrees at 9 bases. J lost 4 bases, V lost 0 bases, and 7 bases had no gene match. CDR1 and CDR2 from the germline V gene are MGHRA and YSYEKL. The CDR3 length is 17 residues. The CDR3 protein is CASSQDLGTGLYNEQFF. The CDR3 nucleotides read TGCGCCAGCAGCCAAGACTTAGGGACAGGGTTGTACAATGAGCAGTTCTTC.

This sequence joins TRBV6-5 and TRBJ2-1; perhaps TRBD2 as D (5 bases). V lost 2 bases, J lost 0 bases, and 11 bases lay in between. Per germline, CDR1 MNHEY and CDR2 SVGAGI. The CDR3 is made up of 16 amino acids. The CDR3 reads CASSYAAGRSYNEQFF. DNA of the CDR3: TGTGCCAGCAGTTACGCGGCGGGCCGCTCCTACAATGAGCAGTTCTTC.

This clone has only one observation. This chain joins TRBV5-1 and TRBJ1-4, with D tentatively TRBD1 (6 bases). Germline V CDR1 and CDR2: SGHRS, YFSETQ. The CDR3 consists of 18 residues. With 4 bases removed from V and 0 bases from J, the gap between germline ends came to 19 bases. CDR3 coding DNA: TGCGCCAGCAGCCCACGCGACAGGAGAACAGCAACTAATGAAAAACTGTTTTTT. Translated: CASSPRDRRTATNEKLFF.

The chain recombines TRBV4-1 with TRBJ1-4; D possibly corresponds to TRBD1 (6 bases). CDR3 length: 14 amino acids. Germline lookup yields CDR1 MGHRA and CDR2 YSYEKL. V lost 3 bases and J 17 bases, leaving 22 bases between the germline ends. The DNA for the CDR3 is TGCGCCAGCAGCCACCCTGGGAGGGGGTCAGCGGTTTTTTTT. It translates to CASSHPGRGSAVFF.

In its sample, this clone was seen a few times. V is TRBV11-2 and J is TRBJ2-2; possible D gene TRBD1, 6 bases. The V gene's germline CDR1 is SGHAT and CDR2 FQNNGV. Trimming shortened V by 7 bases and J by 0 bases, and 9 bases separated the two germline ends. This CDR3 is built from 14 residues. This CDR3 is CASTGTTNTGELFF. CDR3 DNA sequence: TGTGCCAGCACCGGGACAACGAACACCGGGGAGCTGTTTTTT.

This clone was seen a single time. This chain links TRBV7-6 with TRBJ1-1, with 7 bases aligning to TRBD1. V was pared by 5 bases and J by 3 bases, with 12 bases of the junction left unmatched. The CDR3 runs to 16 residues. Germline V gene sequence: CDR1 SGHVS, CDR2 FNYEAQ. The CDR3 DNA reads TGTGCCAGCAGCCTTCCAACCCTTACAGGGGACACTGAAGCTTTCTTT. Its protein product is CASSLPTLTGDTEAFF.

CDR3 amino acids: CASSQGLPGNTGELFF. CDR3 sequence (DNA): TGTGCCAGCAGCCAAGGCCTCCCAGGGAACACCGGGGAGCTGTTTTTT. The V gene is TRBV3-1 (or the pseudogene TRBV3-2), the J gene TRBJ2-2; unclear D gene. From germline, CDR1 is LGHDT and CDR2 YNNKEL (reference sequence). The CDR3 loop spans 16 amino acids. V shed 1 base and J shed 1 base, with 10 bases lying between them.

This chain uses TRBV5-1 with TRBJ2-5; TRBD1 might be the D (7 bases). The CDR3 spans 17 residues. V lost 4 bases, J lost 5 bases, and 24 bases lay in between. Germline V lookup: CDR1 SGHRS, CDR2 YFSETQ. The CDR3 loop is CASSAPQTGEVAETQYF. As DNA, the CDR3 is TGCGCCAGCAGCGCTCCACAAACAGGGGAGGTAGCGGAGACCCAGTACTTC.

The rearrangement links TRBV2 to TRBJ2-1; 9 bases are shared with TRBD1. The V gene end was trimmed by 3 bases and the J gene end by 13 bases; junction bases not matched to a gene: 10. Germline CDR1 reads SNHLY; CDR2 reads FYNNEI. The CDR3 covers 14 residues. Here the CDR3 reads CASSDGQGWFHQFF. The CDR3 DNA is TGTGCCAGCAGTGATGGACAGGGGTGGTTCCACCAGTTCTTC.

The chain is built from TRBV5-1 and TRBJ2-1; D might be TRBD2 (5 bases). V was trimmed by 2 bases and J by 9 bases, leaving 15 bases between them. The CDR3 consists of 14 residues. Germline V gene lookup returns CDR1 SGHRS and CDR2 YFSETQ. As DNA, the CDR3 is TGCGCCAGCAGCTTCGGACTCTGGGAAGGTGAGCAGTTCTTC. Its protein is CASSFGLWEGEQFF.